A selection of T cell receptor beta chains follows, all from one sample in a study of blood T cell repertoires in COVID-19. Only in-frame clones appear in the TCRdb table, and some are missing; sequencing was by immunoSEQ multiplex PCR. Here the sample spans 140,000 to 150,000 clones, approximately 81% being singletons. The sample consisted of peripheral blood. These receptors were collected from a human donor in a cohort sampled during active COVID-19. Each CDR3 is given with its conserved first and last residue. The D gene is left open where the match is weak. Rows give clone size only sometimes, using once, few, many, or a class for an expanded clone.

size: -
J: TRBJ2-2
D: -
V: TRBV12-3/TRBV12-4
CDR3: CASSSSVPGELFF
DNA: TGTGCCAGCAGTTCATCAGTGCCCGGGGAGCTGTTTTTT

size: once
J: TRBJ2-3
D: TRBD2
V: TRBV7-9
CDR3: CASSPGLAELTDTQYF
DNA: TGTGCCAGCAGCCCGGGACTAGCGGAACTCACAGATACGCAGTATTTT

size: -
J: TRBJ2-7
D: TRBD2
V: TRBV28
CDR3: CASSFDYTSGTYEQYF
DNA: TGTGCCAGCAGTTTCGATTATACTAGCGGGACCTACGAGCAGTACTTC

size: -
J: TRBJ2-7
D: TRBD1
V: TRBV28
CDR3: CASSLDRGAIYEQYF
DNA: TGTGCCAGCAGCCTAGACAGGGGGGCGATCTACGAGCAGTACTTC

size: -
J: TRBJ2-4
D: TRBD1
V: TRBV7-2
CDR3: CASSRTGGAVNIQYF
DNA: TGTGCCAGCAGCCGGACAGGGGGCGCGGTAAACATTCAGTACTTC

size: few
J: TRBJ2-7
D: -
V: TRBV19
CDR3: CASSISGPSYEQYF
DNA: TGTGCCAGTAGTATCAGCGGCCCCTCCTACGAGCAGTACTTC

size: -
J: TRBJ2-7
D: TRBD2
V: TRBV14
CDR3: CASSQDLGTSGSHEQYF
DNA: TGTGCCAGCAGCCAAGATCTCGGGACTAGCGGGAGTCATGAGCAGTACTTC

size: -
J: TRBJ2-7
D: TRBD1
V: TRBV19
CDR3: CASRRSGTGKFTGRSYEQYF
DNA: TGTGCCAGTAGACGCTCGGGGACAGGGAAATTTACCGGCCGATCCTACGAGCAGTACTTC

size: few
J: TRBJ1-2
D: -
V: TRBV12-3/TRBV12-4
CDR3: CASTSEYGYTF
DNA: TGTGCCAGCACGTCCGAGTATGGCTACACCTTC

size: -
J: TRBJ2-7
D: TRBD1
V: TRBV6-2/TRBV6-3
CDR3: CASSSHRGSSYEQYF
DNA: TGTGCCAGCAGTTCGCACAGGGGGAGCTCCTACGAGCAGTACTTC

size: -
J: TRBJ2-7
D: -
V: TRBV21-1
CDR3: CASRQGAYEQYF
DNA: TGTGCCAGTCGACAGGGAGCCTACGAGCAGTACTTC

size: -
J: TRBJ1-1
D: TRBD1
V: TRBV4-3
CDR3: CASNNRGFRTEAFF
DNA: TGCGCCAGCAACAACAGGGGTTTTAGGACTGAAGCTTTCTTT

size: -
J: TRBJ2-4
D: -
V: TRBV28
CDR3: CASSLVGVAKNIQYF
DNA: TGTGCCAGCAGTTTGGTGGGAGTAGCCAAAAACATTCAGTACTTC

size: -
J: TRBJ2-7
D: -
V: TRBV11-2
CDR3: CASSLGAASYEQYF
DNA: TGTGCCAGCAGCTTAGGGGCAGCCTCCTACGAGCAGTACTTC

size: -
J: TRBJ2-7
D: TRBD1
V: TRBV18
CDR3: CASSGGTGTYEQYF
DNA: TGTGCCAGCTCAGGTGGGACAGGAACCTACGAGCAGTACTTC

size: many
J: TRBJ2-7
D: TRBD1
V: TRBV14
CDR3: CASSQYGQGHEQYF
DNA: TGTGCCAGCAGCCAATACGGACAGGGCCACGAGCAGTACTTC

size: -
J: TRBJ2-3
D: -
V: TRBV28
CDR3: CASQGQGTDTQYF
DNA: TGTGCCAGCCAGGGGCAGGGTACGGATACGCAGTATTTT

size: once
J: TRBJ2-3
D: -
V: TRBV11-2
CDR3: CASSFSGEDTQYF
DNA: TGTGCCAGCAGCTTTTCCGGGGAAGATACGCAGTATTTT

size: -
J: TRBJ2-1
D: TRBD2
V: TRBV9
CDR3: CASSRQTGASGNVNEQFF
DNA: TGTGCCAGCAGCCGCCAAACGGGGGCTAGCGGGAATGTCAATGAGCAGTTCTTC

size: -
J: TRBJ1-1
D: -
V: TRBV7-3
CDR3: CASSLMRNTEAFF
DNA: TGTGCCAGCAGCTTAATGAGGAACACTGAAGCTTTCTTT

size: -
J: TRBJ2-7
D: -
V: TRBV5-1
CDR3: CASSGSASYTYEQYF
DNA: TGCGCCAGCAGTGGGTCGGCTAGTTATACCTACGAGCAGTACTTC

size: -
J: TRBJ1-2
D: -
V: TRBV7-2
CDR3: CASSTQLNRAHGYTF
DNA: TGTGCCAGCAGCACCCAACTAAACAGGGCCCATGGCTACACCTTC

size: -
J: TRBJ2-7
D: TRBD1
V: TRBV28
CDR3: CASSSTGLTYEQYF
DNA: TGTGCCAGCAGTTCGACAGGGTTGACCTACGAGCAGTACTTC

size: -
J: TRBJ1-6
D: -
V: TRBV5-1
CDR3: CASSLIGQQDNSPLHF
DNA: TGCGCCAGCAGCTTGATAGGACAGCAAGATAATTCACCCCTCCACTTT

size: -
J: TRBJ2-2
D: TRBD2
V: TRBV28
CDR3: CASKTSGRARTGELFF
DNA: TGTGCCAGCAAGACTAGCGGGAGGGCCAGAACCGGGGAGCTGTTTTTT

size: -
J: TRBJ2-1
D: TRBD2
V: TRBV11-2
CDR3: CASSNRDIGTSGYNEQFF
DNA: TGTGCCAGCAGCAACCGGGACATCGGGACTAGCGGCTACAATGAGCAGTTCTTC

size: once
J: TRBJ1-3
D: TRBD1
V: TRBV28
CDR3: CASSLGQGGNTIYF
DNA: TGTGCCAGCAGCCTCGGACAGGGGGGAAACACCATATATTTT

size: -
J: TRBJ1-5
D: -
V: TRBV6-2/TRBV6-3
CDR3: CASSPRRAIITQPQHF
DNA: TGTGCCAGCAGTCCCCGCAGGGCCATAATCACCCAGCCCCAGCATTTT

size: few
J: TRBJ2-1
D: -
V: TRBV19
CDR3: CASSIRGISYNEQFF
DNA: TGTGCCAGTAGTATTAGGGGAATCTCCTACAATGAGCAGTTCTTC

size: -
J: TRBJ2-7
D: -
V: TRBV24-1
CDR3: CATSEGGTVEQYF
DNA: TGTGCCACCAGTGAAGGGGGGACAGTCGAGCAGTACTTC

size: -
J: TRBJ2-3
D: TRBD2
V: TRBV27
CDR3: CASSSTSGSADTQYF
DNA: TGTGCCAGCAGTTCGACTAGCGGGAGTGCAGATACGCAGTATTTT